The clone carrying this TCR beta chain was counted ten times or more. Its target is not known. This specimen comes from a study of CD8 T cells in ankylosing spondylitis. Study observations and caveats: Disease-linked clones reportedly concentrated significantly in matched ankylosing spondylitis synovial fluid.

CDR1 SGHTA and CDR2 FQGTGA come from the germline V gene. Trimming shortened V by 7 bases and J by 0 bases, and 12 bases separated the two germline ends. CDR3 size: 15 residues. TCRdb reprocessed the 5' RACE reads via MiXCR and lists one record per CDR3 protein. The top ten clones hold 21% of a sample with 220,000 or so distinct CDR3 sequences, roughly a tenth of them seen once. The chain joins TRBV7-3 to TRBJ2-2; D is ambiguous. Material for sequencing was blood, either unsorted or a sorted T cell fraction (not recorded which). The clonotype was recovered from a male donor with ankylosing spondylitis or in good health (not recorded which). In DNA, the CDR3 is TGTGCCAGCAACCCCGGGCCAGCGAACACCGGGGAGCTGTTTTTT. Protein product: CASNPGPANTGELFF.